This T cell receptor beta chain was found in a study of T cell responses to AZD1222 COVID-19 vaccine. Per the germline V gene, CDR1 is MNHEY and CDR2 is SMNVEV (reference sequence). The CDR3 totals 15 residues. The V end was cut by 1 base, the J end by 2 bases, with 11 bases between. This table comes from immunoSEQ multiplex PCR, and its TCRdb copy is limited to in-frame clones, with some not included. This sample has roughly 150,000 clones, with roughly nine tenths found just once. This specimen was peripheral blood, taken after recovery from COVID-19. The rearrangement links TRBV27 to TRBJ1-1; D not certain. This TCR was sampled from an adult who had recovered from COVID-19. CDR3 DNA sequence: TGTGCCAGCAGTTTATTCGGGATAGAAAACACTGAAGCTTTCTTT. Translation: CASSLFGIENTEAFF.